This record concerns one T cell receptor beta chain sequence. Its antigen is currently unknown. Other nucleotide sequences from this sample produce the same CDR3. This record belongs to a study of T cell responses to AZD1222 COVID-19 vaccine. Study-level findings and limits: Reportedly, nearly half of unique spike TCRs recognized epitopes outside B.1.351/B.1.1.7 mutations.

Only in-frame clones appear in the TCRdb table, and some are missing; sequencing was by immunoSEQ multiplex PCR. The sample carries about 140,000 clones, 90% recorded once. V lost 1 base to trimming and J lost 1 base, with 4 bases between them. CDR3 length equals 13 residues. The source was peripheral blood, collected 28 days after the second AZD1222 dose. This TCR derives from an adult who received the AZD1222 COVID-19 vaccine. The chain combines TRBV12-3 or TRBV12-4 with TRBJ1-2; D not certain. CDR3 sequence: CASSLGINYGYTF. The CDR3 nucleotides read TGTGCCAGCAGTTTAGGGATTAACTATGGCTACACCTTC.